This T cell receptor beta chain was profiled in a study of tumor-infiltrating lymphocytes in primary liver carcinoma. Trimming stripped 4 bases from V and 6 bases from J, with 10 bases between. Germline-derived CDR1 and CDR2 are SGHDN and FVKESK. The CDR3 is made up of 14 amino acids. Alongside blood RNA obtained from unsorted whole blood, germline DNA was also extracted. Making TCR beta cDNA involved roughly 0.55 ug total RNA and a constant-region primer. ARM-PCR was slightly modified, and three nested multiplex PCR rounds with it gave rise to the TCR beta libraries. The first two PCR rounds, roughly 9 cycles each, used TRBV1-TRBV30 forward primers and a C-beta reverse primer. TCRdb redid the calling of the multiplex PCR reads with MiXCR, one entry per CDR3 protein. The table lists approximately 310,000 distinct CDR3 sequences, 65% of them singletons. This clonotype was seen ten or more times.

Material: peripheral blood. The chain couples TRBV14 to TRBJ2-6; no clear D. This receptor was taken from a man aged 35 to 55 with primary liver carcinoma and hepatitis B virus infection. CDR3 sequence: CASSLIMEANVLTF. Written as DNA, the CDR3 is TGTGCCAGCAGCCTCATTATGGAGGCCAACGTCCTGACTTTC.